A single sample is the source of the 2 T cell receptor beta chains below, sequenced in a study of T cell responses to AZD1222 COVID-19 vaccine. Clones were read by immunoSEQ multiplex PCR, and TCRdb kept only the in-frame ones, dropping some. The sample carries around 160,000 clones, approximately 90% recorded once. The source material was peripheral blood, sampled on day 0 of AZD1222 vaccination. Every receptor here comes from an adult in good health.

The genes are TRBV14 and TRBJ2-7; 7 bases line up with TRBD2. This CDR3 has 14 amino acids. Germline V lookup: CDR1 SGHDN, CDR2 FVKESK. Losses at the gene ends were 4 bases for V and 2 bases for J; bases not matched to a gene: 5. The CDR3 region is CASSRSSGPYEQYF. The CDR3 nucleotides read TGTGCCAGCAGCCGTTCTAGCGGTCCCTACGAGCAGTACTTC.

The CDR3 protein is CASSFLTAGANVLTF. The CDR3 DNA sequence: TGTGCCAGCAGTTTTTTAACCGCTGGGGCCAACGTCCTGACTTTC. The V gene is TRBV28, the J gene TRBJ2-6, with D uncertain. The CDR3 sequence is 15 residues long. V lost 3 bases and J 2 bases, leaving 8 bases between the germline ends. Germline V gene sequence: CDR1 MDHEN, CDR2 SYDVKM.